The source of this T cell receptor beta chain is a study of T cells after yellow fever vaccination (dated 2019 in TCRdb). Some background on the complete study: The SMART-Seq v4 Ultra Low Input RNA kit was used to prepare libraries from fractions with low cell numbers. To track T-cell clones before and after primary and booster YFV17D yellow fever vaccination, bulk TCR alpha and beta repertoires were sequenced longitudinally. Two healthy male donors, one aged 18 to 29 and one aged 30 to 40 years, were included in the cohort. Bulk PBMC replicates and cell subsets were isolated from blood drawn at multiple timepoints before and after both primary and secondary immunization.

This clonotype was seen ten or more times. Its target antigen remains unknown. Base qualities are missing; no much larger clone stands one base away. Synthesis of TCR cDNA relied on 5'RACE template switching, a step that introduced a universal primer site along with unique molecular identifiers. Priming of cDNA synthesis was performed from both the TCR alpha and TCR beta constant segments. Libraries were amplified in two PCR steps, with sample barcodes and sequencing adapters added in the second step. Sequencing of libraries was performed on Illumina HiSeq 2500 (2x100 bp) or NovaSeq (2x150 bp). The source study handled its data this way. Demultiplexing of reads and collapsing into UMI consensus sequences were performed with MIGEC, and V(D)J alignment was carried out with MiXCR. Using edgeR on replicate PBMC samples, clonotypes were called vaccine-responding if FDR was below 0.01 and the log2 fold change was above 5 up to day 15. Bulk clonotypes were assigned CD4 or CD8 identity according to which sequenced CD4 or CD8 repertoire held them at higher abundance. The raw public reads went through TCRdb reprocessing: fastp at Q25, MiXCR clone calling, in-frame beta chains kept. Duplicate CDR3 protein sequences are folded into a single record with the most common DNA and genes. These V and J calls rely on TCRdb rather than the paper's analysis. This sample lists 200,000 to 300,000 distinct CDR3 sequences; about 7.1% were detected once. Approximately 0.85% of the sample is in the top ten clones.

General study outcomes and caveats: Most clones expanded after primary vaccination were re-detected after the booster (about 96% of CD4 and roughly 87% of CD8), suggesting broad memory maintenance. Compared with the primary T-cell response, the secondary T-cell response was faster but weaker, reaching its peak on day 5 rather than on day 15. A small share of clonotypes was detected in both CD4 and CD8 compartments, with the overlap likely arising from convergent recombination. Because abundant contaminating clonotypes from the bulk population could be contained in FACS-sorted repertoires, computational filtering was required. Only two donors were included in the study, so the extent to which the findings can be generalized is limited.

The germline V and J ends show losses of 2 bases and 5 bases respectively, and no gene match explains 4 bases of the junction. From the cysteine through the phenylalanine, the CDR3 covers 16 amino acids. This entry keeps only the CDR3 DNA: 48 bases, framed from base 1. In the germline V gene (reference sequence), CDR1 corresponds to DFQATT and CDR2 to SNEGSKA. What this sample's treatment or condition label stands for: live attenuated yellow fever vaccine strain. PBMCs were isolated from peripheral blood using a standard Ficoll-Paque protocol. Dynabeads CD4 and CD8 positive selection kits were used to isolate CD4 and CD8 T-cell fractions. TriZol was used to extract RNA from bulk PBMCs, CD4 and CD8 fractions, and dextramer-positive and dextramer-negative fractions.

The V and J segments used are TRBV20-1 and TRBJ2-3; TRBD2 lines up with 16 middle nucleotides. Material: CD4+ T cells sorted from PBMCs, obtained 15 days after the yellow fever booster vaccination. The source of this sequence is a man younger than 40 who received the YFV17D yellow fever vaccine. The DNA reads TGCAGTGCTAGAAAAGGGACTAGCGGGAGGGAAGATACGCAGTATTTT. This is translated as CSARKGTSGREDTQYF.